Each of the 3 T cell receptor beta chains below was sequenced from the same sample in a study of identical twins. Via MiXCR, TCRdb re-called the 5' RACE reads, giving one row per CDR3 protein. This sample has approximately 890,000 distinct CDR3 sequences, with 9% to 15% found just once. These same data were also listed under a study on yellow fever vaccine responses in identical twins.

Source material: PBMCs. Receptors were obtained from a woman in her late teens or twenties in good health.

Only a few counts were recorded for this clonotype. The chain uses TRBV12-3 or TRBV12-4 and TRBJ1-1, with D perhaps matching TRBD1 (5 bases). V lost 9 bases and J lost 9, with 20 bases in between. The CDR3 has 13 residues. DNA of the CDR3: TGTGCCAGTCGGGGGAGGGAATATAGTCAAGCTTTCTTT. Translating gives CASRGREYSQAFF.

Only a few counts were recorded for this clonotype. The V call is TRBV6-9, the J call TRBJ2-7, with 7 bases aligning to TRBD1. Germline V gene lookup returns CDR1 MNHGY and CDR2 SVAAGI. The V segment lost 2 bases and the J segment 1 base; nucleotides outside the gene matches: 14. The CDR3 totals 18 residues. As DNA, the CDR3 is TGTGCCAGCAGTTATGGCCCTGTAGGGGGCAAATGGTCCTACGAGCAGTACTTC. Amino acids: CASSYGPVGGKWSYEQYF.

This clonotype was seen repeatedly, ten times or more. The rearrangement joins TRBV5-1 to TRBJ2-1, with a tentative D call TRBD2 (5 bases). CDR3 length equals 15 residues. V was pared by 1 base and J by 5 bases, with 13 bases between. Germline CDR1 is SGHRS and CDR2 is YFSETQ. CDR3 sequence (DNA): TGCGCCAGCAGCTTGTGGGCGGGTGTGAACAATGAGCAGTTCTTC. It specifies CASSLWAGVNNEQFF.